This TCR beta chain stems from a study of shared clonotypes between healthy human individuals. Overall study findings and caveats: It was only blood that was sampled, and tissue repertoires likely differ.

Concerning this clone itself: The antigen is not known.

Free of recent acute infections or vaccinations, the donors were healthy HIV-negative adults. Partitioning of CD4+ cells yielded a CD45RA+ naive subset and a CD45RA-negative memory subset. Trimming removed 4 bases from V and 7 bases from J; junction bases left unmatched: 4. From germline, CDR1 is GTSNPN and CDR2 SVGIG (reference sequence). The CDR3 totals 12 residues. Using immunoSEQ multiplex PCR, the repertoire was profiled, and TCRdb retains in-frame clones only, with some absent. In the table there are approximately 940,000 clones, about three quarters of which are singletons. V and J are TRBV30 and TRBJ2-1, with 7 bases lining up with TRBD2. Sequenced input: memory CD4+ T cells sorted from blood. Subset in this sample: CD45RA-negative fraction. This TCR derives from a man younger than 35 in good health. CDR3 coding DNA: TGTGCCTGGACTCGCGGGAGTAATGAGCAGTTCTTC. As protein: CAWTRGSNEQFF.